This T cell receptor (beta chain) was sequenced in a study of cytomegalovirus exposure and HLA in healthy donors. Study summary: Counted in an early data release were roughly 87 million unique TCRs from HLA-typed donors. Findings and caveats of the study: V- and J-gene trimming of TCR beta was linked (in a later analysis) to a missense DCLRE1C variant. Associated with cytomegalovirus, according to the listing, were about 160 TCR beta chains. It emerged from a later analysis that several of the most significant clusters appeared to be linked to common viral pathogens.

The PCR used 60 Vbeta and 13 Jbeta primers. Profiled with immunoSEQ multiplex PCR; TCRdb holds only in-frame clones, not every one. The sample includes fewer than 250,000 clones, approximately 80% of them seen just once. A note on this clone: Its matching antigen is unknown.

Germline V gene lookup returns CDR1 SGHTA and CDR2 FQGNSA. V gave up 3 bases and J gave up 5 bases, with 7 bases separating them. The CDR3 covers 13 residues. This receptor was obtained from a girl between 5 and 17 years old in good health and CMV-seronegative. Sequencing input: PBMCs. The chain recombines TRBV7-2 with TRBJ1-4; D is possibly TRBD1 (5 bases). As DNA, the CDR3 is TGTGCCAGCAGCTTCGACAGAAATGAAAAACTGTTTTTT. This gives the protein CASSFDRNEKLFF.